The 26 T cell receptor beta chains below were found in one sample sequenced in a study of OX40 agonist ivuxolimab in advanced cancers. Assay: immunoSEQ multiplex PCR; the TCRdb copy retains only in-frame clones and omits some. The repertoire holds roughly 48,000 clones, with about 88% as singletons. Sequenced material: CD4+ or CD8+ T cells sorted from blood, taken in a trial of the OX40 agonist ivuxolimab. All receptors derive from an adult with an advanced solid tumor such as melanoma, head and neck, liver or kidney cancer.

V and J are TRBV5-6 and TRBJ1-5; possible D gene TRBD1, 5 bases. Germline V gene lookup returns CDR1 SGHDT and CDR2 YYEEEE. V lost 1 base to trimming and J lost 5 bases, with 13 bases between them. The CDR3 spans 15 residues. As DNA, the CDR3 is TGTGCCAGCAGCTTGATAGGGGAGTGGGATCAGCCCCAGCATTTT. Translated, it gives CASSLIGEWDQPQHF. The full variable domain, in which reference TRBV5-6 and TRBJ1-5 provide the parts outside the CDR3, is DAGVTQSPTHLIKTRGQQVTLRCSPKSGHDTVSWYQQALGQGPQFIFQYYEEEERQRGNFPDRFSGHQFPNYSSELNVNALLLGDSALYLCASSLIGEWDQPQHFGDGTRLSIL.

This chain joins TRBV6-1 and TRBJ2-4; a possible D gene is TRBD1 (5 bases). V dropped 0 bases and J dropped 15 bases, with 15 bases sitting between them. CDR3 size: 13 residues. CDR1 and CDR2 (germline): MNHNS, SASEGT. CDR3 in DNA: TGTGCCAGCAGTGAAGCTCTTCTGGGGCTACCGTACTTC. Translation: CASSEALLGLPYF.

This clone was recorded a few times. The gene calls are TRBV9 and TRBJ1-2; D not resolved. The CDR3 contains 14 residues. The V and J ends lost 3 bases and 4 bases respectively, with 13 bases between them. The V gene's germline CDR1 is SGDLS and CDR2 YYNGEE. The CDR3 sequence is CASSAYLVSYGYTF. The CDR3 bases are TGTGCCAGCAGCGCTTATTTGGTCAGCTATGGCTACACCTTC.

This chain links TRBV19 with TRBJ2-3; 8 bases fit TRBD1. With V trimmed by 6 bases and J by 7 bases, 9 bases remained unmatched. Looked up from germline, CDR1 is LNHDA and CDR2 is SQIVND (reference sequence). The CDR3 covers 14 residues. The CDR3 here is CASRRTGRGNTQYF. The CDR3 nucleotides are TGTGCCAGTAGGAGGACAGGGCGCGGGAATACGCAGTATTTT.

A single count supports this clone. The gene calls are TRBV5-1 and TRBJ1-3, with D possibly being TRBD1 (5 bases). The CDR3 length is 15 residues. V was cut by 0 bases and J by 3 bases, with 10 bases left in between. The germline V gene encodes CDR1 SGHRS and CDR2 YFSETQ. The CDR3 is CASSLGAGIGNTIYF. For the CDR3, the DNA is TGCGCCAGCAGCTTGGGGGCAGGGATTGGAAACACCATATATTTT.

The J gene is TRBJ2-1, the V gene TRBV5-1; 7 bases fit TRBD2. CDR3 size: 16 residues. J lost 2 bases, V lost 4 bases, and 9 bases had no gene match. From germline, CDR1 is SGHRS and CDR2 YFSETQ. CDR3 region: CASSDPTSGAYNEQFF. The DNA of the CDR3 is TGCGCCAGCAGCGACCCCACGAGCGGGGCCTACAATGAGCAGTTCTTC. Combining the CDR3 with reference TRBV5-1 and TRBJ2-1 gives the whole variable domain KAGVTQTPRYLIKTRGQQVTLSCSPISGHRSVSWYQQTPGQGLQFLFEYFSETQRNKGNFPGRFSGRQFSNSRSEMNVSTLELGDSALYLCASSDPTSGAYNEQFFGPGTRLTVL.

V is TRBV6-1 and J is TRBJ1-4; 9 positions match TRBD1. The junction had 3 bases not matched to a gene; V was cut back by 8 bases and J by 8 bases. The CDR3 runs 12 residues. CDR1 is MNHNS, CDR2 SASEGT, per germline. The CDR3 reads CASGDREEKLFF. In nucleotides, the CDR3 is TGTGCCAGCGGGGACAGGGAAGAAAAACTGTTTTTT.

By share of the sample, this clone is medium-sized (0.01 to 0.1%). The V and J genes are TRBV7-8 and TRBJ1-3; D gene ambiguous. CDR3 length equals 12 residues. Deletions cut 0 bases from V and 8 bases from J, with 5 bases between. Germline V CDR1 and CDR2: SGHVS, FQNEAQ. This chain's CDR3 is CASSLASHTIYF. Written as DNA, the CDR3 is TGTGCCAGCAGCTTAGCCAGCCACACCATATATTTT.

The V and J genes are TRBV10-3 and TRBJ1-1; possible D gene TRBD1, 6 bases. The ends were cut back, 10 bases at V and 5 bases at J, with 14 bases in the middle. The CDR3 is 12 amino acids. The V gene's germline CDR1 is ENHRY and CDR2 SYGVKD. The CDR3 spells CATRGAGTEAFF. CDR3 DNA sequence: TGTGCCACCCGGGGGGCGGGTACTGAAGCTTTCTTT.

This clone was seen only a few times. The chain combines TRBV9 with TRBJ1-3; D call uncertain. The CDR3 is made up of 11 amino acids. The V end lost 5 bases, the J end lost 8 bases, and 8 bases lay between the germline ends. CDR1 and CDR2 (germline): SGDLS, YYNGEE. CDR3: CASSRLDTIYF. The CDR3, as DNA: TGTGCCAGCAGTAGGCTGGACACCATATATTTT.

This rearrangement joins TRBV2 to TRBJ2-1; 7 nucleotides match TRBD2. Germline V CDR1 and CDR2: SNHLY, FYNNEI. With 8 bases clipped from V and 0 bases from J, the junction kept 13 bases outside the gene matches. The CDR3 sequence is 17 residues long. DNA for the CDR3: TGTGCCAGCCGGACGGGGCTAGCGGTGAGCTCCTACAATGAGCAGTTCTTC. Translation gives CASRTGLAVSSYNEQFF.

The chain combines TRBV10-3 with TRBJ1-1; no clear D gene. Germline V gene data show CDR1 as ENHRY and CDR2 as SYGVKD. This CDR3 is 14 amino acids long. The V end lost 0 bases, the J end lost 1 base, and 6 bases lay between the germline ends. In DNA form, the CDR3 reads TGTGCCATCAGTGAGTCTGGGTCGAACACTGAAGCTTTCTTT. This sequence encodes CAISESGSNTEAFF.

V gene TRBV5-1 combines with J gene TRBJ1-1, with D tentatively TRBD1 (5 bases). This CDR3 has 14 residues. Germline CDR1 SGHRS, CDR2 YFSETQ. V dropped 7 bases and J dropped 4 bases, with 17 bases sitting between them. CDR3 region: CASSRGGSGTEAFF. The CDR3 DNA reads TGCGCCAGCTCCCGGGGGGGGTCGGGCACTGAAGCTTTCTTT.

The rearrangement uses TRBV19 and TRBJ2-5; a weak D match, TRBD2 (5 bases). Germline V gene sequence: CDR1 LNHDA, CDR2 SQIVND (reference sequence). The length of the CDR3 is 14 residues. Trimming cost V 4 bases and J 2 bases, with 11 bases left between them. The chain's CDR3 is CASSTLDLQETQYF. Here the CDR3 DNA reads TGTGCCAGTAGTACCTTGGACTTACAAGAGACCCAGTACTTC.

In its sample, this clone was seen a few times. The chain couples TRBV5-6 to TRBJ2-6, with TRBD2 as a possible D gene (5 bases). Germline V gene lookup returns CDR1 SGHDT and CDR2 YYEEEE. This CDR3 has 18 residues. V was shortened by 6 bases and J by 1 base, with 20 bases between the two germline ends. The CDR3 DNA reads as TGTGCCAGCATCAATTCCCTCCGGGGAAGTTCTGGGGCCAACGTCCTGACTTTC. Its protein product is CASINSLRGSSGANVLTF. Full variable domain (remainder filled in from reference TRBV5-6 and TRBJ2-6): DAGVTQSPTHLIKTRGQQVTLRCSPKSGHDTVSWYQQALGQGPQFIFQYYEEEERQRGNFPDRFSGHQFPNYSSELNVNALLLGDSALYLCASINSLRGSSGANVLTFGAGSRLTVL.

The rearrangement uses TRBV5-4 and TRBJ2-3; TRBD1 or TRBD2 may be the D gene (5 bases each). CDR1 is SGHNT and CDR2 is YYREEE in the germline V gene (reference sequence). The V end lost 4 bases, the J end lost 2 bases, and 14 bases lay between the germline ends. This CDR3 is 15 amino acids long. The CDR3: CASSRDSGATDTQYF. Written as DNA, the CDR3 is TGTGCCAGCAGCCGCGATTCCGGGGCCACAGATACGCAGTATTTT.

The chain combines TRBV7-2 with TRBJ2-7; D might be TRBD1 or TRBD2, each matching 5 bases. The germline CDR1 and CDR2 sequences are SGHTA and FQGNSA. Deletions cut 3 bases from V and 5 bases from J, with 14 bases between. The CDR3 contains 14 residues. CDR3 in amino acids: CASSFLGRENEQYF. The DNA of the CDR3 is TGTGCCAGCAGCTTTCTCGGCAGGGAGAACGAGCAGTACTTC.

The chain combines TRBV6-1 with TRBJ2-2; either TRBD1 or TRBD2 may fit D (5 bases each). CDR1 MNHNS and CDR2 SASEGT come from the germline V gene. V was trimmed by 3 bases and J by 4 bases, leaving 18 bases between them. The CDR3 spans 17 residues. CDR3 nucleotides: TGTGCCAGCAGTGACCTGGGAAGGCCGGGGCTCACCGGGGAGCTGTTTTTT. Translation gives CASSDLGRPGLTGELFF.

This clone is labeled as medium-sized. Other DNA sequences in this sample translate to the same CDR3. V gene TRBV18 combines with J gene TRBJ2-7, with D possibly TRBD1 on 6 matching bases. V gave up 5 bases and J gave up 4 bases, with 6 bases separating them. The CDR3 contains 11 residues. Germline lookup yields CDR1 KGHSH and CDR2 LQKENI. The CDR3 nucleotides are TGTGCCAGCTCAACAGGGTACGAGCAGTACTTC. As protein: CASSTGYEQYF.

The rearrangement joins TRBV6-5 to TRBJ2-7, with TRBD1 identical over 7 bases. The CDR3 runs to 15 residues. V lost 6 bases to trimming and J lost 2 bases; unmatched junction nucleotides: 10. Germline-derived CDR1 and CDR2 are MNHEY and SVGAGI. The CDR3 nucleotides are TGTGCCAGCAGATCCCCCGGGACAGATCCCTACGAGCAGTACTTC. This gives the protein CASRSPGTDPYEQYF.

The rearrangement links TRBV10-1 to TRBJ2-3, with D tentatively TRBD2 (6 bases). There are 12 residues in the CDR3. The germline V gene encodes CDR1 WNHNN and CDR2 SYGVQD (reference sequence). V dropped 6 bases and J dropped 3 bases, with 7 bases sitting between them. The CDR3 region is CASSGTTDTQYF. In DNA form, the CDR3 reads TGCGCCAGCAGCGGGACTACAGATACGCAGTATTTT.

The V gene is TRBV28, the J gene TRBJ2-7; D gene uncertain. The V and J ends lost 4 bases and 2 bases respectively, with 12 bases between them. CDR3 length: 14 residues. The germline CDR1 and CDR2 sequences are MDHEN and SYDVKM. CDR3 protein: CASSSNYVAYEQYF. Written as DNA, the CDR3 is TGTGCCAGCAGTTCCAATTACGTAGCCTACGAGCAGTACTTC.

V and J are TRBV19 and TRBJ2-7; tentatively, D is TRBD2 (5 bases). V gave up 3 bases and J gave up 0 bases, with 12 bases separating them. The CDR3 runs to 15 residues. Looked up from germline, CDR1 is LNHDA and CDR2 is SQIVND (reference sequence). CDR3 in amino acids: CASSIDYESSYEQYF. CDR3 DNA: TGTGCCAGTAGTATCGACTACGAGTCCTCCTACGAGCAGTACTTC.

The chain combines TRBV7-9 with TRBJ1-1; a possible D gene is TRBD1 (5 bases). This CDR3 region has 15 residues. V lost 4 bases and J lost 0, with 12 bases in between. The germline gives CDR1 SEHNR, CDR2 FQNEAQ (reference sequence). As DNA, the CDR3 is TGTGCCAGCAGCTCGGGGACCTTAATGAACACTGAAGCTTTCTTT. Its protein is CASSSGTLMNTEAFF.

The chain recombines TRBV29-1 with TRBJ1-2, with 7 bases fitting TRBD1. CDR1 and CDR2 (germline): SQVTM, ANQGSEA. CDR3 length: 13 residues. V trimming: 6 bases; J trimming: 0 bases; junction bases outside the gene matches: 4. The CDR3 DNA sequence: TGCAGCGTGAGGACAGGAGCTAACTATGGCTACACCTTC. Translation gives CSVRTGANYGYTF.

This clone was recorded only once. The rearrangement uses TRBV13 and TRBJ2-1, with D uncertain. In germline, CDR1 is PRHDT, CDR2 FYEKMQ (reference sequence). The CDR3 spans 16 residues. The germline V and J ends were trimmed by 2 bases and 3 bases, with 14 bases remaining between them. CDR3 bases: TGTGCCAGCAGCTTAAACTTAAGGCTAGACTACAATGAGCAGTTCTTC. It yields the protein CASSLNLRLDYNEQFF.